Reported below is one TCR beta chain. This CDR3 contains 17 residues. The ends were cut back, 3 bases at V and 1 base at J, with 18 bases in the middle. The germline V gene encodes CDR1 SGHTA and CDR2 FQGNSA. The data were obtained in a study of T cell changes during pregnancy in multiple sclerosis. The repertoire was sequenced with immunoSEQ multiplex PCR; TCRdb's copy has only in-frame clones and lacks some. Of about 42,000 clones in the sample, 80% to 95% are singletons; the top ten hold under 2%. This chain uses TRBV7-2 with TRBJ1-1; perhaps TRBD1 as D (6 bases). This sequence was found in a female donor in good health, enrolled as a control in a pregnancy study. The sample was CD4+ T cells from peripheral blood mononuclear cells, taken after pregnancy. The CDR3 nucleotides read TGTGCCAGCAGCTTTCCATGGGGGCAGAGGAAGAACACTGAAGCTTTCTTT. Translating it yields CASSFPWGQRKNTEAFF.